A single sample gave rise to the 8 T cell receptor beta chains below, sequenced in a study of molecular identifiers for immune sequencing clone quantification. TCRdb reprocessed the PCR reads via MiXCR and lists one record per CDR3 protein. The sample lists hundreds of thousands of distinct CDR3 sequences; around 20% were seen once. What was sequenced was naive CD8+ T cells from blood, with Jurkat cell RNA spiked in. The sample's subset: FACS-sorted CD8+CD4-CCR7+CD45RA+ naive T cells. The receptors originated from a human donor in good health. Some libraries in this study had Jurkat cell RNA spiked in.

Remarks on this clonotype: With a much larger clone just one base away, this may be a read error. The chain employs TRBV4-3 and TRBJ2-5; D might be TRBD1 (5 bases). This CDR3 contains 15 residues. Trimming left V 0 bases short and J 3 bases short, with 11 bases between. The germline V gene encodes CDR1 LGHNA and CDR2 YSLEER. The CDR3 sequence: CASSQDTGHEETQYF. The CDR3 DNA is TGCGCCAGCAGCCAAGATACAGGACATGAAGAGACCCAGTACTTC.

A remark on this clonotype: With a much larger clone just one base away, this may be a read error. The chain combines TRBV7-8 with TRBJ2-3, with D perhaps matching TRBD2 (6 bases). The germline CDR1 and CDR2 sequences are SGHVS and FQNEAQ. V lost 5 bases to trimming and J lost 1 base, with 16 bases between them. This CDR3 spans 16 amino acids. The CDR3 is CASSIRDSAGTDTQYF. The CDR3 DNA sequence: TGTGCCAGCAGCATCCGGGACTCAGCTGGCACAGATACGCAGTATTTT.

This clonotype has ten or more counts. This chain uses TRBV18 with TRBJ2-3; no reliable D call. Germline lookup yields CDR1 KGHSH and CDR2 LQKENI. The CDR3 contains 15 residues. V shed 4 bases and J shed 5 bases, with 16 bases lying between them. The DNA of the CDR3 is TGTGCCAGCTCACTAACTGGATGGAAAATAGATACGCAGTATTTT. It yields the protein CASSLTGWKIDTQYF.

This clonotype was recorded at least ten times. This chain links TRBV4-3 with TRBJ2-7; D may correspond to TRBD1 or TRBD2 (5 bases each). The V end was cut by 6 bases, the J end by 2 bases, with 11 bases between. This CDR3 spans 13 amino acids. From germline, CDR1 is LGHNA and CDR2 YSLEER. CDR3 amino acids: CASSKGTAYEQYF. For the CDR3, the DNA is TGCGCCAGCAGTAAGGGGACGGCCTACGAGCAGTACTTC.

This sequence joins TRBV7-9 and TRBJ1-6; a weak D match, TRBD1 (6 bases). CDR1 SEHNR and CDR2 FQNEAQ come from the germline V gene (reference sequence). Trimming took 5 bases from V and 2 from J, leaving 10 bases between them. The CDR3 spans 15 residues. The CDR3 region has the DNA TGTGCCAGCAGCGGTACAGGGACCTATAATTCACCCCTCCACTTT. Its protein product is CASSGTGTYNSPLHF.

In regard to this clonotype: A read error may explain this, as a much larger clone is one base away. V and J are TRBV4-3 and TRBJ1-1; D ambiguous. V gave up 0 bases and J gave up 0 bases, with 20 bases separating them. This CDR3 has 19 amino acids. Looked up from germline, CDR1 is LGHNA and CDR2 is YSLEER. CDR3 coding DNA: TGCGCCAGCAGCCAAGATCGGACGGAGGAACCGTTCATGAACACTGAAGCTTTCTTT. This translates into CASSQDRTEEPFMNTEAFF.

This clonotype was seen at least ten times. The V call is TRBV2, the J call TRBJ1-1; D perhaps matches TRBD1 (5 bases). Germline V gene lookup returns CDR1 SNHLY and CDR2 FYNNEI. V was trimmed by 7 bases and J by 4 bases, leaving 10 bases between them. This CDR3 contains 12 residues. Here the CDR3 reads CASIRGPTEAFF. The CDR3 nucleotides are TGTGCCAGCATACGGGGACCCACTGAAGCTTTCTTT.

This clonotype was counted between two and nine times. The rearrangement uses TRBV2 and TRBJ2-3; 14 bases match TRBD2. CDR1 and CDR2 from the germline V gene are SNHLY and FYNNEI. The CDR3 has 16 residues. J lost 6 bases, V lost 2 bases, and 4 bases had no gene match. CDR3 nucleotides: TGTGCCAGCAGTGAATGGGGGACTAGCGGGAGTGATACGCAGTATTTT. Its translation: CASSEWGTSGSDTQYF.